A selection of T cell receptor beta chains follows, all from one sample in a study of T cells in localized non-small cell lung cancer. The method was immunoSEQ multiplex PCR; TCRdb's version includes in-frame clones alone and lacks a portion of them. The profile covers 50,000 to 60,000 clones, with approximately 86% appearing a single time and roughly a sixth taken by the ten largest. Sequencing was performed on PBMCs, taken before any cancer treatment. The source is a female donor with stage II lung adenocarcinoma. Each CDR3 is given with its conserved first and last residue. A D gene is named only where the DNA matches it firmly. Part of the rows lack a size; the others show once, few, many or a class for expanded clones.

abundance: NA; d_gene: TRBD1; v_gene: TRBV5-1; j_gene: TRBJ1-1; CDR3aa: CASSLAPGQASMNTEAFF; CDR3nt: TGCGCCAGCAGCTTGGCCCCCGGACAGGCAAGCATGAACACTGAAGCTTTCTTT
abundance: NA; d_gene: TRBD1; v_gene: TRBV5-4; j_gene: TRBJ2-7; CDR3aa: CASSPPGTGGYEQYF; CDR3nt: TGTGCCAGCAGCCCGCCCGGGACAGGGGGCTACGAGCAGTACTTC
abundance: NA; d_gene: NA; v_gene: TRBV4-2; j_gene: TRBJ1-4; CDR3aa: CASSQVWDRAEKLFF; CDR3nt: TGTGCCAGCAGCCAAGTGTGGGACCGGGCAGAAAAACTGTTTTTT
abundance: NA; d_gene: TRBD1; v_gene: TRBV5-1; j_gene: TRBJ1-2; CDR3aa: CASSWGKGGDYGYTF; CDR3nt: TGCGCCAGCAGCTGGGGAAAAGGGGGCGACTATGGCTACACCTTC
abundance: NA; d_gene: TRBD1; v_gene: TRBV18; j_gene: TRBJ1-2; CDR3aa: CASSPDRTGYGYTF; CDR3nt: TGTGCCAGCTCACCAGATCGGACAGGCTATGGCTACACCTTC
abundance: once; d_gene: NA; v_gene: TRBV5-4; j_gene: TRBJ1-1; CDR3aa: CASSFGPDYLSRMNTEAFF; CDR3nt: TGTGCCAGCAGCTTCGGCCCGGACTATCTATCGAGAATGAACACTGAAGCTTTCTTT
abundance: once; d_gene: NA; v_gene: TRBV6-1; j_gene: TRBJ1-3; CDR3aa: CASRVGALSGNTIYF; CDR3nt: TGTGCCAGCAGGGTAGGGGCGCTGAGTGGAAACACCATATATTTT
abundance: NA; d_gene: TRBD1; v_gene: TRBV6-1; j_gene: TRBJ2-1; CDR3aa: CASSDRDSYNEQFF; CDR3nt: TGTGCCAGCAGTGACCGGGACAGCTACAATGAGCAGTTCTTC
abundance: NA; d_gene: TRBD2; v_gene: TRBV19; j_gene: TRBJ2-3; CDR3aa: CASRGLADTDTQYF; CDR3nt: TGTGCCAGTAGGGGACTAGCGGACACAGATACGCAGTATTTT
abundance: NA; d_gene: TRBD1; v_gene: TRBV2; j_gene: TRBJ1-2; CDR3aa: CASQGQGTNYGYTF; CDR3nt: TGTGCCAGCCAAGGACAGGGGACCAACTATGGCTACACCTTC
abundance: NA; d_gene: TRBD1; v_gene: TRBV6-5; j_gene: TRBJ1-1; CDR3aa: CASSYPGTGAEAFF; CDR3nt: TGTGCCAGCAGTTACCCCGGGACAGGGGCTGAAGCTTTCTTT
abundance: NA; d_gene: NA; v_gene: TRBV30; j_gene: TRBJ2-3; CDR3aa: CAWRGNKGDTQYF; CDR3nt: TGTGCCTGGAGAGGCAACAAGGGGGATACGCAGTATTTT
abundance: NA; d_gene: NA; v_gene: TRBV2; j_gene: TRBJ1-2; CDR3aa: CASVAVRGNYGYTF; CDR3nt: TGTGCCAGCGTTGCCGTTAGGGGGAACTATGGCTACACCTTC
abundance: once; d_gene: TRBD1; v_gene: TRBV5-5; j_gene: TRBJ2-7; CDR3aa: CASSTGQGAVDEQYF; CDR3nt: TGTGCCAGCAGCACGGGACAGGGGGCTGTTGACGAGCAGTACTTC
abundance: NA; d_gene: TRBD1; v_gene: TRBV27; j_gene: TRBJ1-1; CDR3aa: CASSQQGTNTEAFF; CDR3nt: TGTGCCAGCAGTCAACAGGGGACTAACACTGAAGCTTTCTTT
abundance: NA; d_gene: NA; v_gene: TRBV18; j_gene: TRBJ1-3; CDR3aa: CASSPLIARRNSGNTIYF; CDR3nt: TGTGCCAGCTCACCATTGATAGCTCGGAGGAACTCTGGAAACACCATATATTTT
abundance: NA; d_gene: NA; v_gene: TRBV6-1; j_gene: TRBJ1-4; CDR3aa: CASSPGEGGGRF; CDR3nt: TGTGCCAGCAGCCCCGGGGAAGGGGGTGGGAGATTT
abundance: NA; d_gene: NA; v_gene: TRBV6-5; j_gene: TRBJ1-1; CDR3aa: CATGKPIASTEAFF; CDR3nt: TGTGCCACAGGGAAACCTATAGCGAGCACTGAAGCTTTCTTT
abundance: NA; d_gene: NA; v_gene: TRBV6-1; j_gene: TRBJ1-3; CDR3aa: CASGHGSSGNTIYF; CDR3nt: TGTGCCAGCGGACACGGTAGCTCTGGAAACACCATATATTTT
abundance: NA; d_gene: NA; v_gene: TRBV6-6; j_gene: TRBJ2-7; CDR3aa: CASSFGLSGEGEQYF; CDR3nt: TGTGCCAGCAGTTTTGGCCTCTCGGGGGAAGGCGAGCAGTACTTC
abundance: NA; d_gene: TRBD2; v_gene: TRBV11-3; j_gene: TRBJ2-5; CDR3aa: CASSSSTSGGIQETQYF; CDR3nt: TGTGCCAGCAGCTCCTCAACTAGCGGGGGGATCCAAGAGACCCAGTACTTC
abundance: few; d_gene: TRBD1; v_gene: TRBV7-8; j_gene: TRBJ2-1; CDR3aa: CASSPRDRVYNEQFF; CDR3nt: TGTGCCAGCAGCCCCCGGGACAGGGTGTACAATGAGCAGTTCTTC
abundance: NA; d_gene: TRBD1; v_gene: TRBV7-9; j_gene: TRBJ2-7; CDR3aa: CASSLLGQGYEQYF; CDR3nt: TGTGCCAGCAGCTTACTGGGACAGGGCTACGAGCAGTACTTC
abundance: NA; d_gene: TRBD2; v_gene: TRBV5-6; j_gene: TRBJ2-7; CDR3aa: CASRLRGEGYEQYF; CDR3nt: TGTGCCAGCAGGCTTCGGGGGGAGGGCTACGAGCAGTACTTC
abundance: NA; d_gene: NA; v_gene: TRBV4-1; j_gene: TRBJ1-2; CDR3aa: CASSQATGAISNYGYTF; CDR3nt: TGCGCCAGCAGCCAAGCCACCGGGGCCATTTCTAACTATGGCTACACCTTC
abundance: NA; d_gene: TRBD2; v_gene: TRBV7-2; j_gene: TRBJ2-2; CDR3aa: CASSLGLAGHTGELFF; CDR3nt: TGTGCCAGCAGCTTAGGATTAGCGGGGCACACCGGGGAGCTGTTTTTT
abundance: NA; d_gene: TRBD1; v_gene: TRBV5-8; j_gene: TRBJ2-7; CDR3aa: CASSSGQFLTYEQYF; CDR3nt: TGTGCCAGCAGCTCGGGACAGTTCCTGACTTACGAGCAGTACTTC
abundance: NA; d_gene: NA; v_gene: TRBV6-6; j_gene: TRBJ1-1; CDR3aa: CASSYDSPNTEAFF; CDR3nt: TGTGCCAGCAGTTACGACAGCCCAAACACTGAAGCTTTCTTT
abundance: once; d_gene: NA; v_gene: TRBV2; j_gene: TRBJ2-5; CDR3aa: CASSETGETQYF; CDR3nt: TGTGCCAGCAGTGAAACGGGGGAGACCCAGTACTTC
abundance: NA; d_gene: NA; v_gene: TRBV5-4; j_gene: TRBJ2-3; CDR3aa: CASSLDRYTQYF; CDR3nt: TGTGCCAGCAGCTTAGACAGGTATACGCAGTATTTT
abundance: NA; d_gene: TRBD1; v_gene: TRBV9; j_gene: TRBJ2-3; CDR3aa: CASSVTHRGSTDTQYF; CDR3nt: TGTGCCAGCAGCGTAACACACAGGGGTAGCACAGATACGCAGTATTTT
abundance: NA; d_gene: NA; v_gene: TRBV19; j_gene: TRBJ1-2; CDR3aa: CGAGGYGYTF; CDR3nt: TGTGGAGCGGGCGGCTATGGCTACACCTTC
abundance: few; d_gene: NA; v_gene: TRBV7-2; j_gene: TRBJ1-1; CDR3aa: CASSWGLNTEAFF; CDR3nt: TGTGCCAGCAGCTGGGGGTTGAACACTGAAGCTTTCTTT
abundance: NA; d_gene: TRBD1; v_gene: TRBV2; j_gene: TRBJ1-1; CDR3aa: CASTQTGDTEAFF; CDR3nt: TGTGCCAGCACTCAGACAGGGGACACTGAAGCTTTCTTT
abundance: NA; d_gene: TRBD1; v_gene: TRBV7-9; j_gene: TRBJ2-7; CDR3aa: CASSLGDRDEQYF; CDR3nt: TGTGCCAGCAGCTTAGGAGACAGGGACGAGCAGTACTTC
abundance: few; d_gene: NA; v_gene: TRBV6-1; j_gene: TRBJ1-6; CDR3aa: CASVVGVWNSPLHF; CDR3nt: TGTGCCAGCGTGGTTGGGGTCTGGAATTCACCCCTCCACTTT
abundance: NA; d_gene: TRBD2; v_gene: TRBV14; j_gene: TRBJ2-5; CDR3aa: CASNRGGETQYF; CDR3nt: TGTGCCAGCAACCGGGGGGGCGAGACCCAGTACTTC
abundance: NA; d_gene: NA; v_gene: TRBV18; j_gene: TRBJ2-2; CDR3aa: CASSPGNANTGELFF; CDR3nt: TGTGCCAGCTCACCTGGAAACGCGAACACCGGGGAGCTGTTTTTT
abundance: NA; d_gene: NA; v_gene: TRBV9; j_gene: TRBJ1-2; CDR3aa: CASSVGGYGYTF; CDR3nt: TGTGCCAGCAGCGTAGGCGGGTATGGCTACACCTTC
abundance: NA; d_gene: TRBD1; v_gene: TRBV30; j_gene: TRBJ1-5; CDR3aa: CAWLRTGNQPQHF; CDR3nt: TGTGCCTGGCTCCGGACAGGGAATCAGCCCCAGCATTTT
abundance: NA; d_gene: TRBD2; v_gene: TRBV10-3; j_gene: TRBJ2-3; CDR3aa: CAISRAGGTDTQYF; CDR3nt: TGTGCCATCAGCAGAGCGGGGGGCACAGATACGCAGTATTTT
abundance: NA; d_gene: TRBD2; v_gene: TRBV27; j_gene: TRBJ2-7; CDR3aa: CASSAGGEQYF; CDR3nt: TGTGCCAGCAGTGCCGGGGGGGAGCAGTACTTC
abundance: once; d_gene: NA; v_gene: TRBV19; j_gene: TRBJ1-4; CDR3aa: CASSPPTQEGEKLFF; CDR3nt: TGTGCCAGTAGTCCGCCGACCCAAGAGGGGGAAAAACTGTTTTTT